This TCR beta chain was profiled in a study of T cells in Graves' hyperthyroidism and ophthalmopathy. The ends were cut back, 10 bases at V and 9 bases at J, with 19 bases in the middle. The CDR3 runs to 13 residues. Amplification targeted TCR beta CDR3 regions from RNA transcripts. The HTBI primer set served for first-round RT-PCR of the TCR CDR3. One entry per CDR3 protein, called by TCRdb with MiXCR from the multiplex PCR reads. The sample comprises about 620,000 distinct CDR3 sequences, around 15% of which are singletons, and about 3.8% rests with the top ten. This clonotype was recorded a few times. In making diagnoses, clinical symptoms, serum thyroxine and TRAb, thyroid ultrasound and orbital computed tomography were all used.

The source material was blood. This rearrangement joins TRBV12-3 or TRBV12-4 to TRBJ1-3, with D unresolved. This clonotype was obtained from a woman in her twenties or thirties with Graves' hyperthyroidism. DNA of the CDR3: TGTGCCATTCCCCGGGATTCTTTATCCACCATATATTTT. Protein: CAIPRDSLSTIYF.